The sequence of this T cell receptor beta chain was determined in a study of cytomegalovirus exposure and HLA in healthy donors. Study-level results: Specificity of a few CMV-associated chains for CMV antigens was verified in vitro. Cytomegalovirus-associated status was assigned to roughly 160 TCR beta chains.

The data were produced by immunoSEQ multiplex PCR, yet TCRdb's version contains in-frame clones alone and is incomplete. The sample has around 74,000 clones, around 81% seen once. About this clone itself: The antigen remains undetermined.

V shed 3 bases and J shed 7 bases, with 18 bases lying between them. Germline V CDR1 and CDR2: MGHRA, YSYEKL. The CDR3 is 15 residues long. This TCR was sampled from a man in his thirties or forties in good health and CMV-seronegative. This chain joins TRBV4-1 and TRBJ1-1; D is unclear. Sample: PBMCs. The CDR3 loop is CASSQTALSDGEAFF. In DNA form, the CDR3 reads TGCGCCAGCAGCCAGACTGCTCTATCCGACGGTGAAGCTTTCTTT.